This T cell receptor (beta chain) comes out of a study of naive and memory T cell subsets. Study-level points and caveats: A few larger clonotypes appeared in naive repertoires, especially CD8, possibly memory cells re-expressing CD45RA. Naive and memory repertoire findings lacked a ground truth for validation.

The germline gives CDR1 LGHNA, CDR2 YSLEER. The CDR3 contains 15 residues. V gave up 4 bases and J gave up 6 bases, with 13 bases separating them. The beta constant-region primer was an equimolar mix of two oligonucleotides covering TRBC1 and TRBC2. The ligated cDNA underwent four PCR rounds using SP2 and nested alpha and beta constant-region primers. An oligonucleotide with the SP2 primer and a 12-nucleotide UMI was ligated to the cDNA 3' end. TCRdb reprocessed the UMI-ligation and nested PCR reads with MiXCR, giving one entry per CDR3 protein. The sample holds 140,000 to 150,000 distinct CDR3 sequences, roughly 22% seen once. For this clonotype: Its antigen is as yet unknown.

After the first PCR, alpha and beta chain libraries were processed separately. V usage is TRBV4-3 and J usage is TRBJ1-6; D is perhaps TRBD1 (6 bases). The specimen was naive CD4+ T cells from blood. This clonotype originated in a human donor in good health. The CDR3 loop reads CASSREGGSNSPLHF. CDR3 nucleotides: TGCGCCAGCAGCCGAGAAGGGGGTAGTAATTCACCCCTCCACTTT.